These 9 T cell receptor beta chains share one sample of origin, sequenced in a study of blood T cells in healthy people across ages. A second 7 to 11 cycle PCR used barcoded and J-beta primers. TCRdb processed the 5' RACE reads anew with MiXCR; each CDR3 protein has one entry. There are 1,500,000 or so distinct CDR3 sequences in the sample; 35% to 45% occur only once, and just over 4% lies in the top ten. Sequencing was done on a sample of blood. Receptor source: a woman under 30 in good health.

A few counts support this clonotype. The rearrangement uses TRBV27 and TRBJ2-1; D may be TRBD2 (6 bases). V lost 0 bases, J lost 4 bases, and 13 bases lay in between. CDR3 length: 16 amino acids. Germline V gene sequence: CDR1 MNHEY, CDR2 SMNVEV (reference sequence). The CDR3 loop reads CASSLSWGRGYNEQFF. For the CDR3, the DNA is TGTGCCAGCAGTTTATCATGGGGCCGGGGGTACAATGAGCAGTTCTTC.

This clonotype was seen only once. The chain uses TRBV5-1 and TRBJ2-5, with a weak D call TRBD1 (6 bases). Near its end, the DNA agrees better with TRBJ2-7, so the J call may be wrong. Germline CDR1 SGHRS, CDR2 YFSETQ. The CDR3 extends over 16 amino acids. The CDR3 DNA sequence: TGCGCCAGCAGCTTGGCTGGGGGCAAGGTTTCCTACGAGCAGTACTTC. Its protein product is CASSLAGGKVSYEQYF.

This clonotype was found a few times. This chain connects TRBV9 to TRBJ2-1; weak D call: TRBD2 (5 bases). The CDR3 extends over 16 amino acids. The germline V and J ends were trimmed by 0 bases and 4 bases, with 14 bases remaining between them. Germline V CDR1 and CDR2: SGDLS, YYNGEE. In DNA, the CDR3 is TGTGCCAGCAGCGTAGGAGGGCGCGCCGTGTACAATGAGCAGTTCTTC. This encodes CASSVGGRAVYNEQFF. Together with reference TRBV9 and TRBJ2-1, the CDR3 gives the full variable domain: DSGVTQTPKHLITATGQRVTLRCSPRSGDLSVYWYQQSLDQGLQFLIQYYNGEERAKGNILERFSAQQFPDLHSELNLSSLELGDSALYFCASSVGGRAVYNEQFFGPGTRLTVL.

In this sample, this clonotype turned up a few times. The V and J genes are TRBV5-4 and TRBJ1-6, with TRBD1 matching 10 bases. V lost 5 bases and J lost 9; bases outside the gene matches: 11. The CDR3 runs to 16 residues. Germline CDR1 and CDR2: SGHNT and YYREEE (reference sequence). CDR3 protein: CASSYPGQGIGSPLHF. CDR3 nucleotide sequence: TGTGCCAGCAGTTATCCGGGACAGGGGATCGGTTCACCCCTCCACTTT.

This clonotype was detected a few times. The V gene is TRBV24-1, the J gene TRBJ2-1, with a possible D match to TRBD2 (7 bases). There are 14 residues in the CDR3. The V and J ends lost 6 bases and 7 bases respectively, with 15 bases between them. Germline loops: CDR1 KGHDR, CDR2 SFDVKD. CDR3 DNA sequence: TGTGCCACCAGTTTCGGGGGGCGCAATAATGAGCAGTTCTTC. This sequence encodes CATSFGGRNNEQFF.

The chain couples TRBV20-1 to TRBJ2-1; D perhaps matches TRBD1 (6 bases). CDR1 DFQATT and CDR2 SNEGSKA come from the germline V gene (reference sequence). CDR3 length: 12 amino acids. V was trimmed by 3 bases and J by 7 bases, leaving 10 bases between them. The CDR3 DNA is TGCAGTGCTAGCGGCCAGGGGAATGAGCAGTTCTTC. Translating it yields CSASGQGNEQFF.

This clonotype was seen a handful of times. The rearrangement links TRBV20-1 to TRBJ1-2; D remains ambiguous. This CDR3 is built from 13 residues. Trimming stripped 0 bases from V and 3 bases from J, with 8 bases between. Germline V gene sequence: CDR1 DFQATT, CDR2 SNEGSKA (reference sequence). Written as DNA, the CDR3 is TGCAGTGCTAGAGATACAGCGTACTATGGCTACACCTTC. Protein sequence: CSARDTAYYGYTF.

In its sample, this clonotype was seen a few times. The V and J genes are TRBV20-1 and TRBJ2-1; TRBD2 agrees at 9 bases. CDR3 length equals 14 residues. Germline CDR1 reads DFQATT; CDR2 reads SNEGSKA (reference sequence). CDR3 in DNA: TGCAGGGGGGGGCCTAGCGGGGTATACAATGAGCAGTTCTTC. Amino acids: CRGGPSGVYNEQFF.

This chain uses TRBV20-1 with TRBJ2-7; D gene ambiguous. Trimming cost V 3 bases and J 7 bases, with 25 bases left between them. Per the germline V gene, CDR1 is DFQATT and CDR2 is SNEGSKA (reference sequence). The CDR3 contains 16 residues. CDR3 nucleotides: TGCAGTGCTAGGAGGCCCGCCAGGATGATATACAATGAGCAGTACTTC. Amino acids: CSARRPARMIYNEQYF.